This T cell receptor beta chain originates from a study of graft-versus-host responses after intestinal transplantation. Study background: For approximately three years after anti-thymocyte globulin induction, all recipients took tacrolimus and steroids.

Intraepithelial and lamina propria lymphocytes were isolated from graft specimens. Method: immunoSEQ multiplex PCR; TCRdb's copy keeps in-frame clones and lacks some. Among about 23,000 clones listed, roughly 79% were seen once. Notes on this clone: Antigen specificity is unknown.

Study conclusions and caveats: Allografts of patients with graft-donor T cell macrochimerism showed high graft-versus-host to host-versus-graft clone ratios.

Trimming shortened V by 5 bases and J by 7 bases, and 14 bases separated the two germline ends. Germline V CDR1 and CDR2: SQVTM, ANQGSEA. This CDR3 is 12 amino acids long. The chain is built from TRBV29-1 and TRBJ2-5; D unresolved. The receptor comes from a human patient who received an intestinal transplant, so some T cells may come from the graft donor. This specimen was ileum tissue, taken 12 days after intestinal transplant. Here the CDR3 DNA reads TGCAGCGTTCCCGACACCATCGGGACCCAGTACTTC. It yields the protein CSVPDTIGTQYF.